These 3 T cell receptor beta chains were all obtained from the same sample, sequenced in a study of beta chain features in type 1 diabetes. Expressed TCRB transcripts were sequenced because the isolated RNA had all been reverse transcribed beforehand. Clones were sequenced by immunoSEQ multiplex PCR, and TCRdb holds only the in-frame ones, with some missing. The table shows over 150,000 clones, with approximately 8.1% occurring only once. The sample comprised central memory CD4+ T cells from blood. These receptors came from a man aged 18 to 35 in good health.

The chain couples TRBV4-3 to TRBJ1-2; no firm D call. The length of the CDR3 is 13 residues. V was shortened by 0 bases and J by 7 bases, with 9 bases between the two germline ends. Per the germline V gene, CDR1 is LGHNA and CDR2 is YSLEER. The CDR3 loop is CASSQELRFGYTF. The CDR3, as DNA: TGCGCCAGCAGCCAAGAATTGCGGTTTGGCTACACCTTC.

The V call is TRBV2, the J call TRBJ2-1, with 8 bases fitting TRBD2. Trimming cost V 5 bases and J 6 bases; bases outside gene matches: 9. CDR1 and CDR2 (germline): SNHLY, FYNNEI. The CDR3 loop spans 15 amino acids. Written as DNA, the CDR3 is TGTGCCAGCAGTCTATACCAGACTAGCGTCAATGAGCAGTTCTTC. This codes for CASSLYQTSVNEQFF.

This clone has a handful of counts. This chain joins TRBV7-6 and TRBJ2-5, with a tentative D call TRBD2 (5 bases). The CDR3 is 14 amino acids. CDR1 and CDR2 (germline): SGHVS, FNYEAQ. The germline V and J ends were trimmed by 0 bases and 8 bases, with 13 bases remaining between them. CDR3 sequence (DNA): TGTGCCAGCAGCTTAGCGCCGGACTCCCTAACCCAGTACTTC. Its translation is CASSLAPDSLTQYF. The whole variable domain, remainder taken from reference TRBV7-6 and TRBJ2-5, is GAGVSQSPRYKVTKRGQDVALRCDPISGHVSLYWYRQALGQGPEFLTYFNYEAQQDKSGLPNDRFSAERPEGSISTLTIQRTEQRDSAMYRCASSLAPDSLTQYFGPGTRLLVL.